Below, one TCR beta chain is given with its context. Generated by immunoSEQ multiplex PCR, the TCRdb table keeps only in-frame clones and is missing some. The sample records tens of thousands of clones, under 95% being singletons. This entry belongs to a study of graft-versus-host responses after intestinal transplantation. Across the whole study: Isolated intestinal, liver-intestinal, or multivisceral transplants had been given to the recipients.

The germline gives CDR1 MGHRA, CDR2 YSYEKL. Losses at the gene ends were 4 bases for V and 0 bases for J; bases not matched to a gene: 8. This CDR3 spans 16 amino acids. The rearrangement uses TRBV4-1 and TRBJ1-2; 7 nucleotides agree with TRBD1. Source: PBMCs, taken 662 days after intestinal transplant. The sequence was obtained from a human patient who received an intestinal transplant, so some T cells may come from the graft donor. CDR3 sequence reads: CASSPRQGLANYGYTF. The DNA of the CDR3 is TGCGCCAGCAGCCCCCGACAGGGCCTAGCTAACTATGGCTACACCTTC.